Sequencing of this T cell receptor (beta chain) was carried out in a study of CD8+ T cells in alopecia areata. Study information: Treated patients received oral tofacitinib, 5 to 10 mg twice daily. Patients took tofacitinib for 6 to 18 months, followed by 6 drug-free months.

Treatment reported: oral pan-JAK inhibitor, 5-10 mg twice daily. Study results and limitations: It was observed that many expanded lesional clones persisted in scalp and blood during tofacitinib.

Trimming removed 4 bases at V and 4 bases at J, with 16 bases between. This CDR3 contains 15 residues. Germline V gene data show CDR1 as MNHNY and CDR2 as SVGAGI (reference sequence). Sequencing templates came from extracted RNA that was reverse transcribed into cDNA. The data were produced by immunoSEQ multiplex PCR, yet TCRdb's version contains in-frame clones alone and is incomplete. The data contain roughly 200,000 clones, 53% of them singletons. About this clone itself: Its target is not known.

The gene calls are TRBV6-6 and TRBJ1-2; D remains ambiguous. The sample was CD8+ T cells sorted from blood, taken at week 24, from a patient treated with tofacitinib. This sequence originates from a human donor with alopecia areata. For the CDR3, the DNA is TGTGCCAGCAGTTTGCGCCTTCAGGATATCTATGGCTACACCTTC. Translated: CASSLRLQDIYGYTF.